This TCR beta chain was observed in a study of T-cell reconstitution after alpha-beta-depleted transplantation in children. Preparing the TCRbeta library involved the use of unique molecular identifiers. TCRdb recomputed calls from the PCR reads with MiXCR, one row per CDR3 protein. The sample holds just under 350,000 distinct CDR3 sequences, 15% to 20% seen once. CDR3 size: 12 residues. Per the germline V gene, CDR1 is LGHDT and CDR2 is YNNKEL (reference sequence). The V end was cut by 2 bases, the J end by 5 bases, with 6 bases between. The input for sequencing was PBMCs, mostly from graft donor cells, taken 360 days after TCRalphabeta/CD19-depleted stem cell transplant. The V call is TRBV3-1, the J call TRBJ2-5; D is unresolved. This receptor was identified in a male patient aged 2 to 9 who had a stem cell transplant for acute lymphoblastic leukemia, so the T cells may come from the graft donor. The CDR3 is CASSQFTETQYF. For the CDR3, the DNA is TGTGCCAGCAGCCAATTTACGGAGACCCAGTACTTC.